The rows below give T cell receptor beta chains drawn from one sample of a study of blood T cells in healthy people across ages. TCRdb independently ran MiXCR on the 5' RACE reads; one entry per CDR3 protein. The sample includes 1.8 million or so distinct CDR3 sequences, roughly two fifths seen only once; the top ten take about 21%. The sequencing input was blood. Every receptor here comes from a human donor in good health. CDR3s include the opening cysteine and the closing phenylalanine or tryptophan. Fields, in order: J gene, V gene, CDR3 protein.

J gene: TRBJ2-3
V gene: TRBV18
CDR3 protein: CASSPTTRGGTRDTQYF

J gene: TRBJ2-5
V gene: TRBV7-2
CDR3 protein: CASSESGTVGWEQYF

J gene: TRBJ2-5
V gene: TRBV20-1
CDR3 protein: CSARSPWGGEETQYF

J gene: TRBJ1-2
V gene: TRBV29-1
CDR3 protein: CSVYKPGTGDGYTF

J gene: TRBJ2-7
V gene: TRBV6-1
CDR3 protein: CASHDGGGTYYEQYF

J gene: TRBJ1-1
V gene: TRBV2
CDR3 protein: CASSDDVTEAFF

J gene: TRBJ1-2
V gene: TRBV29-1
CDR3 protein: CSVEHGHCYGYTF

J gene: TRBJ2-1
V gene: TRBV29-1
CDR3 protein: CSVTGGPYNEQFF

J gene: TRBJ2-1
V gene: TRBV7-3
CDR3 protein: CASSLRGRVLAGGYNEQFF

J gene: TRBJ2-2
V gene: TRBV27
CDR3 protein: CASSFSSGGPPGELFF

J gene: TRBJ2-1
V gene: TRBV28
CDR3 protein: CASSLPGPYNEQFF

J gene: TRBJ1-1
V gene: TRBV12-3/TRBV12-4
CDR3 protein: CASSPGTGAVRTEAFF

J gene: TRBJ1-3
V gene: TRBV20-1
CDR3 protein: CSARTGVFSGNTIYF

J gene: TRBJ1-4
V gene: TRBV28
CDR3 protein: CASSLFQGYTNEKLFF

J gene: TRBJ1-5
V gene: TRBV6-2/TRBV6-3
CDR3 protein: CASSYELGDADEPQHF

J gene: TRBJ2-6
V gene: TRBV7-2
CDR3 protein: CASSSKDRPSSGANVLTF

J gene: TRBJ2-7
V gene: TRBV9
CDR3 protein: CASSVAGTARYEQYF